A single sample gave rise to the 22 T cell receptor beta chains below, sequenced in a study of blood T cell repertoires in COVID-19. Generated by immunoSEQ multiplex PCR, the TCRdb table keeps only in-frame clones and is missing some. The table lists roughly 400,000 clones, around 92% of them singletons, with 1.7% in the top ten. Source material: PBMCs or T cells enriched from blood (not recorded which). The receptors stem from a woman in her thirties who had recovered from COVID-19.

The gene calls are TRBV19 and TRBJ2-1, with TRBD2 matching over 8 bases. The CDR3 extends over 14 amino acids. Germline CDR1 LNHDA, CDR2 SQIVND (reference sequence). The J segment lost 6 bases and the V segment lost 5 bases, leaving 6 bases of the junction unmatched. CDR3 protein: CASSVAGGINEQFF. In DNA, the CDR3 is TGTGCCAGTAGTGTCGCGGGAGGTATCAATGAGCAGTTCTTC.

The chain joins TRBV6-1 to TRBJ2-7; 9 bases align to TRBD2. The V gene end was trimmed by 2 bases and the J gene end by 3 bases; junction bases not matched to a gene: 8. The CDR3 totals 16 residues. Germline V gene sequence: CDR1 MNHNS, CDR2 SASEGT. DNA for the CDR3: TGTGCCAGCAGTGAACGGCCTGCTAGCGGGAACTACGAGCAGTACTTC. The encoded protein is CASSERPASGNYEQYF.

The chain joins TRBV4-3 to TRBJ1-1; a weak D match, TRBD1 (5 bases). V lost 0 bases and J lost 4, with 12 bases in between. This CDR3 spans 15 amino acids. Germline CDR1 reads LGHNA; CDR2 reads YSLEER. CDR3 region: CASSQEQGGGTEAFF. The DNA of the CDR3 is TGCGCCAGCAGCCAAGAGCAGGGCGGGGGCACTGAAGCTTTCTTT.

J is TRBJ1-1 and V is TRBV18, with TRBD1 matching over 9 bases. V shed 3 bases, J shed 2 bases, and the junction held 7 bases outside the gene matches. Germline V gives CDR1 KGHSH, CDR2 LQKENI. The CDR3 contains 16 residues. DNA for the CDR3: TGTGCCAGCTCACCGGGACAGGGTGGGGTAAACACTGAAGCTTTCTTT. Translation: CASSPGQGGVNTEAFF. Variable domain in full (rest from reference TRBV18 and TRBJ1-1): NAGVMQNPRHLVRRRGQEARLRCSPMKGHSHVYWYRQLPEEGLKFMVYLQKENIIDESGMPKERFSAEFPKEGPSILRIQQVVRGDSAAYFCASSPGQGGVNTEAFFGQGTRLTVV.

This clone was counted only a few times. DNA of the CDR3: TGTGCCACCGGAGTCGGAAACGAGCAGTACTTC. It translates to CATGVGNEQYF. The rearrangement joins TRBV7-6 to TRBJ2-7; D is ambiguous. The CDR3 totals 11 residues. Trimming stripped 10 bases from V and 5 bases from J, with 12 bases between. Germline CDR1 reads SGHVS; CDR2 reads FNYEAQ.

The chain uses TRBV3-1 (or the pseudogene TRBV3-2) and TRBJ1-2; 9 nucleotides line up with TRBD1. Trimming removed 1 base from V and 7 bases from J; junction bases left unmatched: 7. This CDR3 comprises 15 residues. Germline V gives CDR1 LGHDT, CDR2 YNNKEL (reference sequence). The chain's CDR3 is CASSQGPGQGSGYTF. The CDR3 region has the DNA TGTGCCAGCAGCCAAGGTCCGGGACAGGGTTCTGGCTACACCTTC.

V and J are TRBV7-8 and TRBJ1-1; TRBD1 aligns across 11 bases. From germline, CDR1 is SGHVS and CDR2 FQNEAQ. CDR3 length equals 16 residues. V shed 3 bases and J 0 bases; nucleotides not matched to a gene: 3. CDR3 bases: TGTGCCAGCAGCTTTCGGACAGGGGGCTTGAACACTGAAGCTTTCTTT. Its protein product is CASSFRTGGLNTEAFF.

V gene TRBV30 combines with J gene TRBJ2-7; 12 bases fit TRBD2. Germline lookup yields CDR1 GTSNPN and CDR2 SVGIG (reference sequence). J lost 2 bases, V lost 3 bases, and 17 bases had no gene match. The CDR3 is 19 amino acids. DNA of the CDR3: TGTGCCTGGAGCGTAGGGACTAGCGGGTTTGGGGGTGGCACCTACGAGCAGTACTTC. This encodes CAWSVGTSGFGGGTYEQYF.

In regard to this clone: Within the sample, other DNA sequences also encode this same CDR3. The genes are TRBV7-9 and TRBJ1-2; 8 bases line up with TRBD1. The CDR3 totals 14 residues. Per the germline V gene, CDR1 is SEHNR and CDR2 is FQNEAQ (reference sequence). J was trimmed by 2 bases and V by 2 bases; bases with no gene match: 1. The CDR3 loop is CASSLQGANYGYTF. The CDR3 nucleotides are TGTGCCAGCAGCTTACAGGGGGCGAACTATGGCTACACCTTC. The complete variable domain, with remaining parts taken from reference TRBV7-9 and TRBJ1-2, reads DTGVSQNPRHKITKRGQNVTFRCDPISEHNRLYWYRQTLGQGPEFLTYFQNEAQLEKSRLLSDRFSAERPKGSFSTLEIQRTEQGDSAMYLCASSLQGANYGYTFGSGTRLTVV.

The chain carries TRBV7-8 and TRBJ2-7; D not certain. V was pared by 5 bases and J by 3 bases, with 14 bases between. This CDR3 has 14 amino acids. Germline-derived CDR1 and CDR2 are SGHVS and FQNEAQ. The CDR3 spells CASSRPVDGYEQYF. In nucleotides, the CDR3 is TGTGCCAGCAGCCGTCCCGTAGATGGCTACGAGCAGTACTTC.

This chain connects TRBV6-2 or TRBV6-3 to TRBJ1-6; D may be TRBD1 (5 bases). Germline V gives CDR1 MNHEY, CDR2 SVGEGT. V gave up 5 bases and J gave up 7 bases, with 12 bases separating them. This CDR3 is built from 14 residues. CDR3 DNA: TGTGCCAGCAGTCGAGGAGACAGAAATTCACCCCTCCACTTT. This sequence encodes CASSRGDRNSPLHF.

The chain carries TRBV5-1 and TRBJ1-5; TRBD1 aligns across 7 bases. Trimming at V came to 5 bases and at J to 0 bases, leaving 5 bases not matched to a gene. Germline CDR1 reads SGHRS; CDR2 reads YFSETQ. The CDR3 contains 15 residues. The CDR3 nucleotides read TGCGCCAGCAGACGGGACAGTTATAGCAATCAGCCCCAGCATTTT. It encodes CASRRDSYSNQPQHF. Combining the CDR3 with reference TRBV5-1 and TRBJ1-5 gives the whole variable domain KAGVTQTPRYLIKTRGQQVTLSCSPISGHRSVSWYQQTPGQGLQFLFEYFSETQRNKGNFPGRFSGRQFSNSRSEMNVSTLELGDSALYLCASRRDSYSNQPQHFGDGTRLSIL.

V is TRBV9 and J is TRBJ2-7; 7 nucleotides match TRBD1. The germline V gene encodes CDR1 SGDLS and CDR2 YYNGEE. The CDR3 length is 12 residues. The V gene end was trimmed by 0 bases and the J gene end by 9 bases; junction bases not matched to a gene: 3. The CDR3 spells CASSVDRGPQYF. The CDR3 DNA is TGTGCCAGCAGCGTAGACAGGGGTCCGCAGTACTTC. Full variable domain (remainder filled in from reference TRBV9 and TRBJ2-7): DSGVTQTPKHLITATGQRVTLRCSPRSGDLSVYWYQQSLDQGLQFLIQYYNGEERAKGNILERFSAQQFPDLHSELNLSSLELGDSALYFCASSVDRGPQYFGPGTRLTVT.

The V and J genes are TRBV5-1 and TRBJ2-7; 7 nucleotides agree with TRBD2. Germline V gives CDR1 SGHRS, CDR2 YFSETQ. The CDR3 contains 18 residues. The J segment lost 0 bases and the V segment lost 2 bases, leaving 14 bases of the junction unmatched. The CDR3 nucleotides read TGCGCCAGCAGCTTTCAGTTCCTAGCGGTCCAGAGCTCCTACGAGCAGTACTTC. This codes for CASSFQFLAVQSSYEQYF.

CDR3 DNA sequence: TGTGCCTGGAGTGTAACAGTGCTGGTAGGGGTTATGAACACTGAAGCTTTCTTT. It translates to CAWSVTVLVGVMNTEAFF. J is TRBJ1-1 and V is TRBV30; TRBD1 is a possible D gene (5 bases). The CDR3 is 18 residues long. Trimming removed 0 bases at V and 0 bases at J, with 20 bases between. Per the germline V gene, CDR1 is GTSNPN and CDR2 is SVGIG (reference sequence).

The CDR3 here is CASSKGGQGSNQPQHF. CDR3 nucleotides: TGTGCCAGCAGTAAAGGGGGCCAAGGGAGCAATCAGCCCCAGCATTTT. The V and J genes are TRBV27 and TRBJ1-5, with 7 nucleotides matching TRBD1. The junction had 8 bases not matched to a gene; V was cut back by 5 bases and J by 1 base. Germline V gene sequence: CDR1 MNHEY, CDR2 SMNVEV (reference sequence). This CDR3 is 16 amino acids long.

The V gene is TRBV19, the J gene TRBJ1-2; D uncertain. The length of the CDR3 is 13 residues. Germline CDR1 LNHDA, CDR2 SQIVND (reference sequence). Trimming shortened V by 8 bases and J by 0 bases, and 10 bases separated the two germline ends. The CDR3 bases are TGTGCCAGTGCCCGACAAACTAACTATGGCTACACCTTC. This sequence encodes CASARQTNYGYTF.

This chain connects TRBV6-1 to TRBJ1-1; weak D call: TRBD1 (5 bases). The germline V and J ends were trimmed by 4 bases and 0 bases, with 15 bases remaining between them. CDR1 MNHNS and CDR2 SASEGT come from the germline V gene. The CDR3 contains 16 residues. Here the CDR3 DNA reads TGTGCCAGCAGTGGGGGGGGGAAGACTATGAACACTGAAGCTTTCTTT. It translates to CASSGGGKTMNTEAFF.

This clone appeared once. The gene calls are TRBV24-1 and TRBJ1-5; 11 positions match TRBD1. Germline assignment: CDR1 KGHDR and CDR2 SFDVKD. The trim removed 3 bases at V and 0 bases at J, leaving 3 bases unmatched. The CDR3 totals 17 residues. The CDR3 loop is CATSDPGTGGSNQPQHF. CDR3 nucleotide sequence: TGTGCCACCAGTGATCCTGGGACAGGGGGTAGCAATCAGCCCCAGCATTTT.

This chain connects TRBV7-8 to TRBJ2-7; D perhaps matches TRBD1 (5 bases). The CDR3 sequence is 15 residues long. From germline, CDR1 is SGHVS and CDR2 FQNEAQ. The V and J ends lost 4 bases and 5 bases respectively, with 18 bases between them. This CDR3 reads CASSSSRPTVNEQYF. Here the CDR3 DNA reads TGTGCCAGCAGCTCAAGCCGTCCGACAGTTAACGAGCAGTACTTC.

This sequence joins TRBV28 and TRBJ1-5, with 7 bases aligning to TRBD1. CDR1 and CDR2 (germline): MDHEN, SYDVKM. Trimming at V came to 3 bases and at J to 0 bases, leaving 11 bases not matched to a gene. CDR3 length equals 18 residues. The CDR3 region has the DNA TGTGCCAGCAGTTTCGAGGCAGGGGGAATTCGTAGCAATCAGCCCCAGCATTTT. It specifies CASSFEAGGIRSNQPQHF.

The J gene is TRBJ1-2, the V gene TRBV7-9; D might be TRBD1 (6 bases). This CDR3 spans 13 amino acids. The germline V gene encodes CDR1 SEHNR and CDR2 FQNEAQ (reference sequence). The V gene lost 5 bases and the J gene lost 4 bases, with 11 bases spanning the gap. The CDR3 nucleotides are TGTGCCAGCAGCCACGGGACAATCTATGGCTACACCTTC. As protein: CASSHGTIYGYTF.